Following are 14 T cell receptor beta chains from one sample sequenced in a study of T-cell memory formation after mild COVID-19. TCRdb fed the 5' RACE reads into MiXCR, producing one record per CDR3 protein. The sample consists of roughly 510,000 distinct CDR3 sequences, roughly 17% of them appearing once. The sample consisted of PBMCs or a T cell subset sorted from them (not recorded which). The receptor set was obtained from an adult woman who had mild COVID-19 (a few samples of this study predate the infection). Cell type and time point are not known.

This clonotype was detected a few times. As DNA, the CDR3 is TGTGCCAGCAGCTCCCGACAAGATCCAAGGGAGCAGTACTTC. This codes for CASSSRQDPREQYF. The chain combines TRBV7-9 with TRBJ2-7; D ambiguous. Germline CDR1 is SEHNR and CDR2 is FQNEAQ (reference sequence). This CDR3 contains 14 residues. Trimming took 4 bases from V and 7 from J, leaving 17 bases between them.

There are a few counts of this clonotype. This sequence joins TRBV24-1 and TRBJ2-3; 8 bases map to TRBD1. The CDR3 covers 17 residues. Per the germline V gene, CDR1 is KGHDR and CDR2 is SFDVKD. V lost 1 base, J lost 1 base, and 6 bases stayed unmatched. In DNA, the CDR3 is TGTGCCACCAGTGATTTAACAGGGGGACTTGGCACAGATACGCAGTATTTT. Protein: CATSDLTGGLGTDTQYF.

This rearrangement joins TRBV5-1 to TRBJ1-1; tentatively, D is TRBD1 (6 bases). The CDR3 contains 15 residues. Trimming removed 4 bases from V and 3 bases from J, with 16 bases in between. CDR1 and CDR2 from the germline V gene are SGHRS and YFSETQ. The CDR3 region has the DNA TGCGCCAGCAGCCTCCGGGGGGAGGGGGACACTGAAGCTTTCTTT. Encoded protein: CASSLRGEGDTEAFF.

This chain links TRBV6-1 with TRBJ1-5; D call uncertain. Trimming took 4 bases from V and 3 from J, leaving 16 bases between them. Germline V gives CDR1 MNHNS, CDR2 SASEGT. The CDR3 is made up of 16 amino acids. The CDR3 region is CASSGRDGFFNQPQHF. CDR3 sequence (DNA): TGTGCCAGCAGTGGACGAGACGGGTTTTTCAATCAGCCCCAGCATTTT.

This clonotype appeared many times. CDR3 DNA sequence: TGTGCCTGGAGTGTCGGAGCAGGCGGGGGGGCAAGGGAGCAGTACTTC. It specifies CAWSVGAGGGAREQYF. V is TRBV30 and J is TRBJ2-7; 9 bases agree with TRBD2. The CDR3 has 16 residues. V lost 0 bases to trimming and J lost 7 bases; unmatched junction nucleotides: 13. Looked up from germline, CDR1 is GTSNPN and CDR2 is SVGIG (reference sequence).

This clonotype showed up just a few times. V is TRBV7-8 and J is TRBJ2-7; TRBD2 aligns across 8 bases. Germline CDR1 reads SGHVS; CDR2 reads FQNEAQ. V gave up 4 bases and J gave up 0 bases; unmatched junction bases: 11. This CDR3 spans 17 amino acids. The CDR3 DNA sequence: TGTGCCAGCAGCTCGGGGGGGTCGGGGGCACACTCCTACGAGCAGTACTTC. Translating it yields CASSSGGSGAHSYEQYF.

CDR3 sequence: CASRGFYEQYF. CDR3 DNA sequence: TGTGCCAGTCGAGGCTTCTACGAGCAGTACTTC. The chain links TRBV6-5 to TRBJ2-7; D gene unclear. In germline, CDR1 is MNHEY, CDR2 SVGAGI. V shed 9 bases and J shed 3 bases, with 9 bases lying between them. This CDR3 region has 11 residues.

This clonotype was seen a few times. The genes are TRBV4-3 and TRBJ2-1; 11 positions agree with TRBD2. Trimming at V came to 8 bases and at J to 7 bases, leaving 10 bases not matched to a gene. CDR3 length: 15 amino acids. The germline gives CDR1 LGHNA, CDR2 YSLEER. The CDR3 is CASRELAGGLNEQFF. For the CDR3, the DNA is TGCGCCAGCCGCGAGCTAGCGGGAGGCCTTAATGAGCAGTTCTTC.

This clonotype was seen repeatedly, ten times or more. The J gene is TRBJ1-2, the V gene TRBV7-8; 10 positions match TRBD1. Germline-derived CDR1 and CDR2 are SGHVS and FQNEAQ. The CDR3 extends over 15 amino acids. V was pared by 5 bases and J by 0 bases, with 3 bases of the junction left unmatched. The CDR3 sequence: CASSRTGGSNYGYTF. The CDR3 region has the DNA TGTGCCAGCAGCCGGACAGGGGGATCTAACTATGGCTACACCTTC.

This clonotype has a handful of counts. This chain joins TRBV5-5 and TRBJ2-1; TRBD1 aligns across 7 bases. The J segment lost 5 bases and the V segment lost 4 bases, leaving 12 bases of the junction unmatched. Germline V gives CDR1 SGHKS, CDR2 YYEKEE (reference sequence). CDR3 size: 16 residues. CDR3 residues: CASSNRQGLSNNEQFF. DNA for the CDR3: TGTGCCAGCAGCAACCGACAGGGTCTCTCGAACAATGAGCAGTTCTTC.

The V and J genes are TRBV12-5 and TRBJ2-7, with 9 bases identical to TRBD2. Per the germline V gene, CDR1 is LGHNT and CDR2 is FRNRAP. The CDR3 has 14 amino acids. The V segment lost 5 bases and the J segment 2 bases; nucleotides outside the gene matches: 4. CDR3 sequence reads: CASGLLAGTYEQYF. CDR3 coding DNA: TGTGCTAGTGGTCTTCTAGCGGGAACCTACGAGCAGTACTTC.

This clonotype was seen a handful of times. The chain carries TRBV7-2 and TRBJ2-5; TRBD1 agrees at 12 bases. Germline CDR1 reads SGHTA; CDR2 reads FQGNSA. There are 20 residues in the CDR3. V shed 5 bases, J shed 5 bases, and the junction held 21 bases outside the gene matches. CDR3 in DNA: TGTGCCAGCAGCGTCAGCCTTCGACTGGGACAGGGGGCTTTCCGGGAGACCCAGTACTTC. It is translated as CASSVSLRLGQGAFRETQYF.

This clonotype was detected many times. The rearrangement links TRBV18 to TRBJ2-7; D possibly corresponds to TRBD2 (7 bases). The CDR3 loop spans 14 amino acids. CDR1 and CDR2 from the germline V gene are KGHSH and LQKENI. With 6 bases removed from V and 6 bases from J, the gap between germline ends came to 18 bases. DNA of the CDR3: TGTGCCAGCTCCAGCGTAGGGGGGGTCATCGAGCAGTACTTC. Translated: CASSSVGGVIEQYF. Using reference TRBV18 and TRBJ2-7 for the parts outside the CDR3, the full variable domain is NAGVMQNPRHLVRRRGQEARLRCSPMKGHSHVYWYRQLPEEGLKFMVYLQKENIIDESGMPKERFSAEFPKEGPSILRIQQVVRGDSAAYFCASSSVGGVIEQYFGPGTRLTVT.

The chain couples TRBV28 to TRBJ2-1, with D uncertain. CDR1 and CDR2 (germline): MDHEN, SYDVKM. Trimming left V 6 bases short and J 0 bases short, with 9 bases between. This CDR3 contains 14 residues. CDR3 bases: TGTGCCAGCAGAACGGTAGTCTCCTACAATGAGCAGTTCTTC. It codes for CASRTVVSYNEQFF.